This TCR beta chain originates from a study of radiation and T cells in renal cell carcinoma. V shed 6 bases, J shed 5 bases, and the junction held 9 bases outside the gene matches. The CDR3 runs to 15 residues. Germline-derived CDR1 and CDR2 are MNHNS and SASEGT. Sequencing was performed with immunoSEQ multiplex PCR; in TCRdb, only in-frame clones are kept and a portion is missing. The data show 150,000 or so clones, about 88% seen once. Sample time point: baseline pretreatment blood. Described treatment: 15 Gy SBRT to primary tumor, nephrectomy 4 weeks later. Clear cell pathology was present in this patient's renal cell carcinoma.

Source: blood, taken from a patient whose treatment included radiotherapy and nephrectomy. This TCR came from a woman in her 70s with renal cell carcinoma. V is TRBV6-1 and J is TRBJ2-3, with 9 bases aligning to TRBD1. The DNA of the CDR3 is TGTGCCAGCAGCCCCGGGACAGGGAGAGGAGATACGCAGTATTTT. Encoded protein: CASSPGTGRGDTQYF.